This TCR beta chain was captured in a study of cytomegalovirus exposure and HLA in healthy donors. The J segment lost 0 bases and the V segment lost 5 bases, leaving 5 bases of the junction unmatched. This CDR3 is built from 16 residues. From germline, CDR1 is SGHTA and CDR2 FQGTGA. The PCR had 60 Vbeta and 13 Jbeta primers. Method: immunoSEQ multiplex PCR; TCRdb's copy keeps in-frame clones and lacks some. The sample includes under 150,000 clones, 50% to 70% of them seen just once. This chain joins TRBV7-3 and TRBJ2-2, with 8 bases fitting TRBD1. Material for sequencing was PBMCs. The receptor was derived from a woman between 40 and 55 years old in good health and CMV-seropositive. The CDR3 DNA sequence: TGTGCCAGCAGCCCTACAGGGGGTCCGAACACCGGGGAGCTGTTTTTT. As protein: CASSPTGGPNTGELFF.